The source of this TCR beta chain is a study of blood T cell repertoires in COVID-19. Across the study: Sites in the United States, Italy and Spain provided acute and convalescent COVID-19 samples. From T cells, B-cell-depleted T cells, or PBMCs came the material, which was cDNA or gDNA.

Seattle researchers signed up patients amid active infection and tracked them longitudinally. In the authors' workflow: By means of reference gene primer amplification, nucleated cell counts were estimated. TCRdb's copy holds only in-frame clones and misses some; the assay was immunoSEQ multiplex PCR. That table supplies the V and J calls and clone size; D and trimming were determined from the DNA. The sample has about 160,000 clones, 70% to 90% seen once. About this clone: This sample also contains other DNA sequences that code for the same CDR3.

CDR3 size: 15 residues. Looked up from germline, CDR1 is SGHAT and CDR2 is FQNNGV. V gave up 5 bases and J gave up 4 bases, with 17 bases separating them. The origin of this receptor is a woman in her sixties or seventies with COVID-19, enrolled during active disease. The sample comprised peripheral blood. This chain joins TRBV11-2 and TRBJ1-2; perhaps TRBD1 as D (5 bases). The CDR3 coding sequence is TGTGCCAGCAGCCGAATAACGGGGGTTGGCTATGGCTACACCTTC. It specifies CASSRITGVGYGYTF.